This T cell receptor (beta chain) was retrieved from a study of follicular helper T cells after annual influenza vaccination. Germline V gene data show CDR1 as SGHTA and CDR2 as FQGNSA. The CDR3 is made up of 14 amino acids. Germline trimming cut 3 bases from V and 4 bases from J; bases unmatched to any gene: 6. Clones were sequenced by immunoSEQ multiplex PCR, and TCRdb holds only the in-frame ones, with some missing. This table has over 25,000 clones, 65% to 85% appearing once. As for time point: 2014-2015 season, pre-vaccination. This rearrangement joins TRBV7-2 to TRBJ2-7; the match to TRBD2 covers 7 bases. This clonotype was sampled from an adult who received the influenza vaccine. The material was CXCR5+ CD38- circulating T follicular helper cells from blood, obtained on the day of influenza vaccination. Regarding subset: circulating Tfh, non-naive CD4+CXCR5+PD-1+ (ICOS+CD38+ or ICOS-CD38-). The CDR3 coding sequence is TGTGCCAGCAGCTTGGGCGGGAGCGGTTACGAGCAGTACTTC. It specifies CASSLGGSGYEQYF.